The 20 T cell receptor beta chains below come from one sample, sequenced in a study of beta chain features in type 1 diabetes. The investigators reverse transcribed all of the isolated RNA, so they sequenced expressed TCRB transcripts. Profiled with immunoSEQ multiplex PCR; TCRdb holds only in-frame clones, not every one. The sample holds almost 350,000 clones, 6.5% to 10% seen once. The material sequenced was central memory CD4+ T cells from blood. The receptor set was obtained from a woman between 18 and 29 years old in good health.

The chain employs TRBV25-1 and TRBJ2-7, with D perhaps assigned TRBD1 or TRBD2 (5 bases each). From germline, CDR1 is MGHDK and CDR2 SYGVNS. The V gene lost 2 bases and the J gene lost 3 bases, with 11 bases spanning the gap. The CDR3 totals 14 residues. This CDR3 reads CASSEKGTSYEQYF. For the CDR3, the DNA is TGTGCCAGCAGTGAAAAAGGGACCAGCTACGAGCAGTACTTC.

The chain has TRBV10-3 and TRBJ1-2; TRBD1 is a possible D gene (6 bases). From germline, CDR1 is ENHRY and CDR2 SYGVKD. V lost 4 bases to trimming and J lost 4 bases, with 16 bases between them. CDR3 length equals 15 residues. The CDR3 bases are TGTGCCATCAGTGCCGGGACACGGAACGCCTATGGCTACACCTTC. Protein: CAISAGTRNAYGYTF.

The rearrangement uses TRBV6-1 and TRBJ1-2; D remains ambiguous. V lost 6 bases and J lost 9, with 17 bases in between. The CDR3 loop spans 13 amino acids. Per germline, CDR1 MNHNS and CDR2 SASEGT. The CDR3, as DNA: TGTGCCAGCAGCGAACCCGGGATTTCGCGCTACACCTTC. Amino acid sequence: CASSEPGISRYTF.

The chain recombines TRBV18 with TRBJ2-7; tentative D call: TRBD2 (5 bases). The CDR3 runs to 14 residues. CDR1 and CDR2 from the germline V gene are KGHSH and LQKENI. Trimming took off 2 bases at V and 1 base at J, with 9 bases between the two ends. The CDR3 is CASSPSTGSYEQYF. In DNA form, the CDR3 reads TGTGCCAGCTCACCATCGACGGGGTCCTACGAGCAGTACTTC.

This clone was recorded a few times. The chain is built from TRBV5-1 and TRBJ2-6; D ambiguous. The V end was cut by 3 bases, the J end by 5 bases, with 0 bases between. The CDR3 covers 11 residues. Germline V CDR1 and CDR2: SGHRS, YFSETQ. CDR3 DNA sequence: TGCGCCAGCAGCTGGGCCAACGTCCTGACTTTC. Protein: CASSWANVLTF. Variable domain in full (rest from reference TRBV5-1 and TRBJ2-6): KAGVTQTPRYLIKTRGQQVTLSCSPISGHRSVSWYQQTPGQGLQFLFEYFSETQRNKGNFPGRFSGRQFSNSRSEMNVSTLELGDSALYLCASSWANVLTFGAGSRLTVL.

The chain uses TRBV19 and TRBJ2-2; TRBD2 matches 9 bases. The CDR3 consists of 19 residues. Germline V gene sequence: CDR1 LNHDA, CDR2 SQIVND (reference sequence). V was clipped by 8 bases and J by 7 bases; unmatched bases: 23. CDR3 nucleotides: TGTGCCAGTGGCCGTTCCAGTGGTAGCGGGAGCGGGCAGCACGGGGAGCTGTTTTTT. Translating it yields CASGRSSGSGSGQHGELFF.

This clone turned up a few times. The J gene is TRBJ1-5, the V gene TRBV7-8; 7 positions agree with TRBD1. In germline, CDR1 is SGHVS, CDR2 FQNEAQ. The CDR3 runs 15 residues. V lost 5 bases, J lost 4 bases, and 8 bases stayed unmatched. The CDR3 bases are TGTGCCAGCAGCCATAGGGACAGACTGAATCAGCCCCAGCATTTT. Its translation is CASSHRDRLNQPQHF.

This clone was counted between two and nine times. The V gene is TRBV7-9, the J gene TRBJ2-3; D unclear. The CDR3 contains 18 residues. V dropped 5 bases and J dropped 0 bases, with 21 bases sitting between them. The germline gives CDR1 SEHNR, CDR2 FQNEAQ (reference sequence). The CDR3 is CASSSPPYSGSSTDTQYF. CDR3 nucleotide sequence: TGTGCCAGCAGCAGTCCACCATATTCGGGCTCTAGCACAGATACGCAGTATTTT.

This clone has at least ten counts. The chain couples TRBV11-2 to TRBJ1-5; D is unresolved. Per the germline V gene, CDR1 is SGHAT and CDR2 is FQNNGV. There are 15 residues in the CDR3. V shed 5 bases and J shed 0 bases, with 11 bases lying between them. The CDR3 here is CASSPSADSNQPQHF. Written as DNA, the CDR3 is TGTGCCAGCAGCCCCTCGGCGGATAGCAATCAGCCCCAGCATTTT.

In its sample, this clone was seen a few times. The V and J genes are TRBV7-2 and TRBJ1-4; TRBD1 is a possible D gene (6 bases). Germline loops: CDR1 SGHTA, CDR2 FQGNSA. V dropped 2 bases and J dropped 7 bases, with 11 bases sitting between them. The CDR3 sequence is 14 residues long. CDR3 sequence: CASSLRGTTEKLFF. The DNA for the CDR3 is TGTGCCAGCAGCTTAAGAGGGACAACTGAAAAACTGTTTTTT. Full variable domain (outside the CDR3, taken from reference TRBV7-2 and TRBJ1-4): GAGVSQSPSNKVTEKGKDVELRCDPISGHTALYWYRQSLGQGLEFLIYFQGNSAPDKSGLPSDRFSAERTGGSVSTLTIQRTQQEDSAVYLCASSLRGTTEKLFFGSGTQLSVL.

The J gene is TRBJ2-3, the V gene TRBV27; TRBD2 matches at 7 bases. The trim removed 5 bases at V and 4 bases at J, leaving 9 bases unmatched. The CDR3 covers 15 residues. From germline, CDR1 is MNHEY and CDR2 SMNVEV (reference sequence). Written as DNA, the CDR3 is TGTGCCAGCAGTCCTCCCGGGGGAGGGGCAGATACGCAGTATTTT. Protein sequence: CASSPPGGGADTQYF.

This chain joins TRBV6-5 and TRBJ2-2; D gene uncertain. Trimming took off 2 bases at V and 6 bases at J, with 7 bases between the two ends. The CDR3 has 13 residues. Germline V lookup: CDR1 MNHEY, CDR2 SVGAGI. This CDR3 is CASSYGSPGELFF. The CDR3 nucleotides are TGTGCCAGCAGTTACGGGTCCCCCGGGGAGCTGTTTTTT.

Here the CDR3 reads CASSIAGPTGELFF. The CDR3 DNA reads as TGTGCCAGTAGTATTGCAGGGCCCACCGGGGAGCTGTTTTTT. J is TRBJ2-2 and V is TRBV19; TRBD1 might be the D (5 bases). Trimming pared 3 bases from V and 4 bases from J, leaving 9 bases between. The CDR3 runs 14 residues. The V gene's germline CDR1 is LNHDA and CDR2 SQIVND (reference sequence).

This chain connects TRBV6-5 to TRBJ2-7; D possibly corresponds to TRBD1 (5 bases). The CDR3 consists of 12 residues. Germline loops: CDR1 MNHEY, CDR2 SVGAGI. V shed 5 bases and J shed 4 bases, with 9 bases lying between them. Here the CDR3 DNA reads TGTGCCAGCAGTCGTAAGGGGTACGAGCAGTACTTC. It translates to CASSRKGYEQYF.

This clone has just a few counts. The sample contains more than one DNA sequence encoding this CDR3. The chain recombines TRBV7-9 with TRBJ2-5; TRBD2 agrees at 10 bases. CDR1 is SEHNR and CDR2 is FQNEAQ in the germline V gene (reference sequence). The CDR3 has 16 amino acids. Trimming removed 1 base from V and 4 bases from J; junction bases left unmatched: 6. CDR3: CASSLGLAGGGETQYF. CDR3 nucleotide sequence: TGTGCCAGCAGCTTAGGGTTAGCGGGAGGAGGAGAGACCCAGTACTTC.

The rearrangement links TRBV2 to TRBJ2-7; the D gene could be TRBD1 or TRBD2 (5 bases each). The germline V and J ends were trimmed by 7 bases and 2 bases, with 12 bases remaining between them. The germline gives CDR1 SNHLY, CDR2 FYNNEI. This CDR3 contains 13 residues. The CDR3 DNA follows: TGTGCCAGCAAGGGACCCGGAGCCTACGAGCAGTACTTC. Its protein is CASKGPGAYEQYF.

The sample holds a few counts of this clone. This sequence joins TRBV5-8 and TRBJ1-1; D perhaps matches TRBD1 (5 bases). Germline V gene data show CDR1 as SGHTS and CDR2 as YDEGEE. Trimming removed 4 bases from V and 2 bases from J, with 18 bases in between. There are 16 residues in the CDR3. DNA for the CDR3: TGTGCCAGCAGCACCGGGACCTGGGAGGAAAACACTGAAGCTTTCTTT. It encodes CASSTGTWEENTEAFF.

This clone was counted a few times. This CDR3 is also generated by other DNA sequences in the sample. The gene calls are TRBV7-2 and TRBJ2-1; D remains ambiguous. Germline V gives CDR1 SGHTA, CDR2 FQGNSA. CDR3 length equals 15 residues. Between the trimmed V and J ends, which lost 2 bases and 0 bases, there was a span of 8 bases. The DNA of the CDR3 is TGTGCCAGCAGCTTAACTACCAGCTCCTACAATGAGCAGTTCTTC. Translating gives CASSLTTSSYNEQFF.

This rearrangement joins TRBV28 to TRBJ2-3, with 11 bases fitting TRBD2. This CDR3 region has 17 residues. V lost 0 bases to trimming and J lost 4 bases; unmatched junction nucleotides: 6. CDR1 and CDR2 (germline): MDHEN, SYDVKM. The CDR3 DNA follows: TGTGCCAGCAGTTTATGGTTAGCGGGAGGGTACCCAGATACGCAGTATTTT. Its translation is CASSLWLAGGYPDTQYF.

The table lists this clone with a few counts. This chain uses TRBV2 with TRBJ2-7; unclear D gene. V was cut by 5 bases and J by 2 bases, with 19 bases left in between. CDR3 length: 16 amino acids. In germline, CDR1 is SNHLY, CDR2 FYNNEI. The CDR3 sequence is CASSLPLAGSPYEQYF. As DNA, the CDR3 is TGTGCCAGCAGTTTGCCTCTGGCCGGGTCCCCCTACGAGCAGTACTTC.